These 13 T cell receptor beta chains share one sample of origin, sequenced in a study of shared clonotypes between healthy human individuals. Terminally differentiated effector memory CD45RA+ cells were excluded from the naive CD8 cells, which were CD45RO-negative and positively selected for CCR7. Measured with immunoSEQ multiplex PCR; TCRdb has only the in-frame clones, and not every one. Of more than 2 million clones in the sample, about 95% are singletons; the top ten hold 1% to 1.3%. The sample consisted of naive CD8+ T cells sorted from blood. All receptors come from a man aged 18-30 years in good health.

The chain employs TRBV30 and TRBJ1-2; possibly TRBD1 for D (6 bases). This CDR3 has 15 amino acids. V was clipped by 5 bases and J by 6 bases, with 22 bases between them. The germline gives CDR1 GTSNPN, CDR2 SVGIG (reference sequence). The CDR3 protein is CAWDVIYRERDGYTF. CDR3 DNA: TGTGCCTGGGATGTTATTTACAGGGAGCGGGATGGCTACACCTTC.

This clone was seen only a few times. V usage is TRBV10-3 and J usage is TRBJ1-1; 7 nucleotides line up with TRBD1. J was trimmed by 6 bases and V by 9 bases; bases with no gene match: 13. CDR1 and CDR2 (germline): ENHRY, SYGVKD. The length of the CDR3 is 14 residues. CDR3 in DNA: TGTGCCATAGCGGGACAGCCACTAAGCGCTGAAGCTTTCTTT. Its translation is CAIAGQPLSAEAFF.

The J gene is TRBJ1-1, the V gene TRBV28; D unclear. There are 14 residues in the CDR3. Looked up from germline, CDR1 is MDHEN and CDR2 is SYDVKM. V lost 2 bases and J lost 3, with 10 bases in between. CDR3 nucleotides: TGTGCCAGCAGTTTAATTAGGGAGGACACTGAAGCTTTCTTT. Protein product: CASSLIREDTEAFF.

The chain has TRBV13 and TRBJ2-7; D is possibly TRBD1 or TRBD2 (5 bases each). This CDR3 comprises 14 residues. The V gene's germline CDR1 is PRHDT and CDR2 FYEKMQ (reference sequence). Trimming took 5 bases from V and 2 from J, leaving 13 bases between them. The CDR3 loop is CASSVRDGAYEQYF. CDR3 in DNA: TGTGCCAGCAGCGTCCGGGACGGAGCCTACGAGCAGTACTTC.

The V call is TRBV5-4, the J call TRBJ2-7; tentatively, D is TRBD2 (5 bases). Germline-derived CDR1 and CDR2 are SGHNT and YYREEE (reference sequence). V dropped 4 bases and J dropped 2 bases, with 10 bases sitting between them. The CDR3 sequence is 13 residues long. Written as DNA, the CDR3 is TGTGCCAGCAGCCGGGGTATTCCCTACGAGCAGTACTTC. Encoded protein: CASSRGIPYEQYF.

J is TRBJ1-2 and V is TRBV13; D gene ambiguous. The V end was cut by 3 bases, the J end by 8 bases, with 10 bases between. Looked up from germline, CDR1 is PRHDT and CDR2 is FYEKMQ (reference sequence). The CDR3 spans 12 residues. CDR3 region: CASSFTEEGYTF. CDR3 DNA: TGTGCCAGCAGCTTTACGGAGGAGGGCTACACCTTC.

The chain employs TRBV2 and TRBJ1-3, with a possible D match to TRBD1 (5 bases). CDR1 is SNHLY, CDR2 FYNNEI, per germline. The CDR3 runs to 13 residues. The V end was cut by 10 bases, the J end by 4 bases, with 14 bases between. The CDR3 region is CANEGPEGNTIYF. As DNA, the CDR3 is TGTGCCAATGAGGGACCTGAAGGAAACACCATATATTTT.

The chain carries TRBV29-1 and TRBJ1-1; no clear D. The CDR3 has 11 residues. Trimming stripped 6 bases from V and 1 base from J, with 6 bases between. Germline assignment: CDR1 SQVTM and CDR2 ANQGSEA. The CDR3 DNA follows: TGCAGCGTCTTGGGGAACACTGAAGCTTTCTTT. Amino acid sequence: CSVLGNTEAFF.

The chain joins TRBV2 to TRBJ2-7; D unresolved. Trimming cost V 3 bases and J 4 bases, with 7 bases left between them. Per germline, CDR1 SNHLY and CDR2 FYNNEI. This CDR3 has 12 residues. The CDR3 spells CASSDRPYEQYF. The CDR3 DNA reads as TGTGCCAGCAGTGACAGACCTTACGAGCAGTACTTC.

The chain has TRBV6-1 and TRBJ2-7; a weak D match, TRBD2 (7 bases). V lost 7 bases, J lost 6 bases, and 22 bases lay in between. Germline assignment: CDR1 MNHNS and CDR2 SASEGT. The CDR3 length is 15 residues. DNA for the CDR3: TGTGCCAGCACCCAACCTTTGGGGGGGGGCGGCGAGCAGTACTTC. Translated: CASTQPLGGGGEQYF.

For this clone: Other DNA variants within this sample encode the same CDR3. The rearrangement joins TRBV27 to TRBJ1-5; D unresolved. Trimming removed 0 bases at V and 1 base at J, with 4 bases between. CDR1 and CDR2 from the germline V gene are MNHEY and SMNVEV (reference sequence). This CDR3 contains 14 residues. The CDR3 sequence: CASSLSGSNQPQHF. The CDR3 nucleotides are TGTGCCAGCAGTTTATCGGGGAGCAATCAGCCCCAGCATTTT.

The chain uses TRBV7-9 and TRBJ2-3, with 8 bases identical to TRBD1. Germline CDR1 and CDR2: SEHNR and FQNEAQ (reference sequence). Trimming removed 5 bases from V and 8 bases from J; junction bases left unmatched: 12. The CDR3 is 15 residues long. As DNA, the CDR3 is TGTGCCAGCAGCGGAGGACAGGGATTATCGGGTACGCAGTATTTT. Encoded protein: CASSGGQGLSGTQYF.

V gene TRBV6-5 combines with J gene TRBJ2-1, with no clear D. V was shortened by 0 bases and J by 0 bases, with 9 bases between the two germline ends. The CDR3 extends over 16 amino acids. Per germline, CDR1 MNHEY and CDR2 SVGAGI. Here the CDR3 reads CASSYSQLSSYNEQFF. CDR3 nucleotides: TGTGCCAGCAGTTACTCTCAGCTGAGCTCCTACAATGAGCAGTTCTTC.